This TCR beta chain was found in a study of T cells after yellow fever vaccination. Study-level information: SMART-Seq v4 Ultra Low Input prepared libraries from low-cell fractions. Study conclusions and caveats: A large majority of primary-vaccination clones showed up again after the booster (96% CD4, 75% to 90% CD8).

Comment on this clonotype: Its antigen is not identified.

This CDR3 region has 19 residues. CDR1 and CDR2 (germline): SGHAT, FQNNGV. V lost 4 bases, J lost 5 bases, and 30 bases lay in between. The authors made TCR cDNA by 5'RACE template switching, adding a universal primer site and UMIs. TCRdb fed the 5' RACE reads into MiXCR, producing one record per CDR3 protein. The repertoire holds under 700,000 distinct CDR3 sequences, with about 15% as singletons. The specimen was PBMCs, collected 5 days after the first yellow fever vaccination. The receptor comes from a man younger than 35 who received the YFV17D yellow fever vaccine. The gene calls are TRBV11-2 and TRBJ2-7, with TRBD2 as a possible D gene (7 bases). The CDR3 region is CASSSRPSWGGGSYHEQYF. CDR3 nucleotides: TGTGCCAGCAGCTCACGGCCTTCCTGGGGGGGCGGTTCCTACCACGAGCAGTACTTC.